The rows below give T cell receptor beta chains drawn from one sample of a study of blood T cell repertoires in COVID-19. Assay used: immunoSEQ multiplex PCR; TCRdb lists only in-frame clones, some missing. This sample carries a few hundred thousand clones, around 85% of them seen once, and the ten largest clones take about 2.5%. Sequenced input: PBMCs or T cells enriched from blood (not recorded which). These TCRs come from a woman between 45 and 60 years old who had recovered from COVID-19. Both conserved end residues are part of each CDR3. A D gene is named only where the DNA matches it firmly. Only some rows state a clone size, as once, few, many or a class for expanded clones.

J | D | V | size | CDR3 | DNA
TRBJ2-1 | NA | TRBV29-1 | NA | CSVSGPPGAFKEQFF | TGCAGCGTTAGCGGACCCCCAGGGGCTTTTAAAGAGCAGTTCTTC
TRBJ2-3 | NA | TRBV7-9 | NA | CASSFEGADTQYF | TGTGCCAGCAGCTTCGAGGGGGCAGATACGCAGTATTTT
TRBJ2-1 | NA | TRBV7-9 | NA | CASSSRLAISYNEQFF | TGTGCCAGCAGCTCCCGCTTAGCGATCTCCTACAATGAGCAGTTCTTC
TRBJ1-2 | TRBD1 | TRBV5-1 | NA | CASSTQTGGAYTF | TGCGCCAGCAGCACACAGACAGGGGGCGCCTACACCTTC
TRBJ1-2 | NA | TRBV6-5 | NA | CASSYDPYTGNYGYTF | TGTGCCAGCAGTTACGACCCTTACACGGGAAACTATGGCTACACCTTC
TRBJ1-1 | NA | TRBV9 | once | CASSVAGLGGNTEAFF | TGTGCCAGCAGCGTAGCGGGCCTCGGAGGGAACACTGAAGCTTTCTTT
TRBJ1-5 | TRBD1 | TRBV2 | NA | CASSKGQGGQPQHF | TGTGCCAGCAGTAAGGGACAGGGGGGCCAGCCCCAGCATTTT
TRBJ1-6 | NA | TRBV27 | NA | CASRVTESSYNSPLHF | TGTGCCAGCAGAGTGACTGAGAGCTCCTATAATTCACCCCTCCACTTT
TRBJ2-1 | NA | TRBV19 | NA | CATREARWYNEQFF | TGTGCCACCCGAGAGGCTCGATGGTACAATGAGCAGTTCTTC
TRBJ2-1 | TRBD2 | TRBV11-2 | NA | CASSPGLAGGSSYNEQFF | TGTGCCAGCAGCCCCGGACTAGCGGGGGGGAGCTCCTACAATGAGCAGTTCTTC
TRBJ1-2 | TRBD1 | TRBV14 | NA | CASSQDFSGGNYGYTF | TGTGCCAGCAGCCAAGATTTTTCAGGGGGCAACTATGGCTACACCTTC
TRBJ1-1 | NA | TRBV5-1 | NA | CASSWSGADTEAFF | TGCGCCAGCAGCTGGTCAGGGGCGGACACTGAAGCTTTCTTT
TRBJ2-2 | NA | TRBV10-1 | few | CASSGTVNTGELFF | TGCGCCAGCAGTGGGACAGTGAACACCGGGGAGCTGTTTTTT
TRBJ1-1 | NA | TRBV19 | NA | CASQPRGPEAFF | TGTGCCAGTCAACCGCGGGGTCCTGAAGCTTTCTTT
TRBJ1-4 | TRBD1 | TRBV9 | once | CASSVNRDRGSNEKLFF | TGTGCCAGCAGCGTAAACCGGGACAGGGGATCTAATGAAAAACTGTTTTTT
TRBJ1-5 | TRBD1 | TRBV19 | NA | CASSTGQGGNQPQHF | TGTGCCAGTAGTACGGGACAGGGTGGCAATCAGCCCCAGCATTTT
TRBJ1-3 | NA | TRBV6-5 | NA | CASSLERGNTIYF | TGTGCCAGCAGTTTAGAAAGAGGAAACACCATATATTTT
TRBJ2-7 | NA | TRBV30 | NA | CAWSGGTASYEQYF | TGTGCCTGGAGTGGCGGGACAGCTTCCTACGAGCAGTACTTC
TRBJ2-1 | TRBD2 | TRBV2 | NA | CASRPRVAGGREQFF | TGTGCCAGCAGGCCGAGAGTAGCGGGAGGACGCGAGCAGTTCTTC
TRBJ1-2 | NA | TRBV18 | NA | CASSPLTRGNGYTF | TGTGCCAGCTCACCACTTACCAGGGGAAATGGCTACACCTTC
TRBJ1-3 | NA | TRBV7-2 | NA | CASSLDPSSGNTIYF | TGTGCCAGCAGCTTAGATCCCAGCTCTGGAAACACCATATATTTT
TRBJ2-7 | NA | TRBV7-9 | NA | CASSSGMYSYEQYF | TGTGCCAGCAGCTCCGGGATGTACTCCTACGAGCAGTACTTC
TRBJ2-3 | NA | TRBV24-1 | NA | CATSDLLESTDTQYF | TGTGCCACCAGTGATTTGCTGGAGAGCACAGATACGCAGTATTTT
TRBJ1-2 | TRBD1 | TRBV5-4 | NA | CASSLRGTAYGYTF | TGTGCCAGCAGCTTGCGGGGGACAGCCTATGGCTACACCTTC
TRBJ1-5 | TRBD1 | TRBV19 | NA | CASTSGGRGSNQPQHF | TGTGCCAGTACCTCCGGGGGCAGGGGGAGCAATCAGCCCCAGCATTTT
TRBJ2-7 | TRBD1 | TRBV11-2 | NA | CASSPGGTGVHEQYF | TGTGCCAGCAGTCCTGGAGGGACAGGGGTCCACGAGCAGTACTTC
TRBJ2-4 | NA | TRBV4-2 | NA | CASSQDPGSEGIAFLSKNIQYF | TGTGCCAGCAGCCAAGATCCAGGAAGTGAGGGCATAGCCTTCCTATCGAAAAACATTCAGTACTTC
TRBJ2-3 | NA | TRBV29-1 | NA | CSVVWGGTDTQYF | TGCAGCGTTGTTTGGGGCGGCACAGATACGCAGTATTTT
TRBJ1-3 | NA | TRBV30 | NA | CAWNPGVSGNTIYF | TGTGCCTGGAATCCAGGGGTTTCTGGAAACACCATATATTTT
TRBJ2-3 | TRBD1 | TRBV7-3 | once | CASSPRTGGNTDTQYF | TGTGCCAGCAGCCCCAGGACAGGGGGAAACACAGATACGCAGTATTTT
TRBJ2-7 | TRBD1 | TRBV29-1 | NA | CSVAWTGSYEQYF | TGCAGCGTTGCTTGGACAGGGTCCTACGAGCAGTACTTC
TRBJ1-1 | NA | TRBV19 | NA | CASKVWRGTEAFF | TGTGCCAGTAAAGTTTGGCGGGGCACTGAAGCTTTCTTT
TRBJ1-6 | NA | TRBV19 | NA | CASSMAGSYNSPLHF | TGTGCCAGTAGTATGGCGGGGTCCTATAATTCACCCCTCCACTTT
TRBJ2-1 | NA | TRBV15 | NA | CATSREGTTYNEQFF | TGTGCCACCAGCAGAGAGGGCACCACCTACAATGAGCAGTTCTTC
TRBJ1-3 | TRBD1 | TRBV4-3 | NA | CASSQGQGAGNTIYF | TGCGCCAGCAGCCAAGGACAGGGGGCGGGAAACACCATATATTTT
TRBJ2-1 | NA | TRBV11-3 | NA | CASSFEAGRRDEQFF | TGTGCCAGCAGCTTCGAGGCGGGTCGGCGGGATGAGCAGTTCTTC
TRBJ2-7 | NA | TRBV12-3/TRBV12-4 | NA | CASSFGRSYEQYF | TGTGCCAGCAGTTTCGGCAGGTCCTACGAGCAGTACTTC
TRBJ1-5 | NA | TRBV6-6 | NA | CASSGGRHSNQPQHF | TGTGCCAGCTCGGGGGGAAGACATAGCAATCAGCCCCAGCATTTT
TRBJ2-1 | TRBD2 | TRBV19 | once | CASRGATSGANEQFF | TGTGCCAGTAGAGGGGCCACTAGCGGGGCGAATGAGCAGTTCTTC
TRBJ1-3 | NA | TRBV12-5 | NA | CASGHQGSGSGNTIYF | TGTGCTAGTGGTCATCAGGGAAGTGGTTCCGGAAACACCATATATTTT
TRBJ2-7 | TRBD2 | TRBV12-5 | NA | CASGLVTVAGGYEQYF | TGTGCTAGTGGTTTGGTAACGGTAGCGGGAGGATACGAGCAGTACTTC
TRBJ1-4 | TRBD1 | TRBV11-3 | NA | CASSLVPRGLEGEKLFF | TGTGCCAGCAGCTTAGTACCCAGGGGGCTTGAAGGTGAAAAACTGTTTTTT
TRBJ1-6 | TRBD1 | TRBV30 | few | CAWGPLSQGVSPLHF | TGTGCCTGGGGTCCCCTGTCACAGGGGGTTTCACCCCTCCACTTT
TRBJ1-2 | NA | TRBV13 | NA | CASSPRSQGGIYYGYTF | TGTGCCAGCAGCCCCCGAAGTCAGGGAGGGATCTACTATGGCTACACCTTC
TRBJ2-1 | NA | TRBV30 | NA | CAWSLAGALPSYNEQFF | TGTGCCTGGAGTTTGGCGGGGGCCCTACCCTCCTACAATGAGCAGTTCTTC
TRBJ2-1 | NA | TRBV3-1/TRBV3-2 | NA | CASSQDARGNEQFF | TGTGCCAGCAGCCAAGATGCGCGGGGCAATGAGCAGTTCTTC
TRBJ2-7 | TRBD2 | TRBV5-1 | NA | CASSFTSAAPYEQYF | TGCGCCAGCAGCTTCACTAGCGCGGCACCCTACGAGCAGTACTTC
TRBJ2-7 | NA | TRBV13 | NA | CASSLGLSSYEQYF | TGTGCCAGCAGCTTAGGCCTGAGCTCCTACGAGCAGTACTTC
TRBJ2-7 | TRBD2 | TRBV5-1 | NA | CASSSVSGRGEEQYF | TGCGCCAGCAGCTCCGTTAGCGGGAGGGGTGAAGAGCAGTACTTC
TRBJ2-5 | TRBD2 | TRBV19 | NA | CASILSGSFETQYF | TGTGCCAGTATCCTTAGCGGGAGCTTTGAGACCCAGTACTTC
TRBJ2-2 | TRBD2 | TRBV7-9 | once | CASSSRLAGDTGELFF | TGTGCCAGCAGCTCCCGACTAGCGGGAGACACCGGGGAGCTGTTTTTT